Listed below are T cell receptor beta chains from one sample, sequenced in a study of OX40 agonist ivuxolimab in advanced cancers. This table comes from immunoSEQ multiplex PCR, and its TCRdb copy is limited to in-frame clones, with some not included. The sample shows over 85,000 clones, about 79% of them seen only once. The material was CD4+ or CD8+ T cells sorted from blood, obtained in a trial of the OX40 agonist ivuxolimab. These receptors were collected from an adult with an advanced solid tumor such as melanoma, head and neck, liver or kidney cancer. Each CDR3 is given with its conserved first and last residue. Each record gives: J gene, clone size, CDR3 length, D gene, V gene, CDR3 DNA, CDR3 protein. A D gene is named only where the DNA matches it firmly. Where a row states a size, it is once, few, many or the class of an expanded clone; other rows omit it.

j_gene: TRBJ1-2; abundance: -; len: 13; d_gene: -; v_gene: TRBV7-9; CDR3nt: TGTGCCAGCAGCTTGGGCCCTAACTATGGCTACACCTTC; CDR3aa: CASSLGPNYGYTF
j_gene: TRBJ1-4; abundance: -; len: 11; d_gene: -; v_gene: TRBV27; CDR3nt: TGTGCCAGCAGTTTAGTTGAAAAACTGTTTTTT; CDR3aa: CASSLVEKLFF
j_gene: TRBJ2-5; abundance: -; len: 16; d_gene: -; v_gene: TRBV28; CDR3nt: TGTGCCAGCAGTTCCCCCGCCGGGACGGCCCGAGAGACCCAGTACTTC; CDR3aa: CASSSPAGTARETQYF
j_gene: TRBJ2-5; abundance: -; len: 12; d_gene: -; v_gene: TRBV6-6; CDR3nt: TGTGCCAGCAGCTCGCCGGAAGGGACCCAGTACTTC; CDR3aa: CASSSPEGTQYF
j_gene: TRBJ2-1; abundance: -; len: 14; d_gene: -; v_gene: TRBV30; CDR3nt: TGTGCCTGGAGTAGAGGGAGACGATACAATGAGCAGTTCTTC; CDR3aa: CAWSRGRRYNEQFF
j_gene: TRBJ2-3; abundance: -; len: 16; d_gene: TRBD2; v_gene: TRBV7-9; CDR3nt: TGTGCCAGCAGCTACGGACTAGCGGGGGCCACAGATACGCAGTATTTT; CDR3aa: CASSYGLAGATDTQYF
j_gene: TRBJ2-2; abundance: many; len: 14; d_gene: -; v_gene: TRBV9; CDR3nt: TGTGCCAGCAGCTCGGGTGCTTACACCGGGGAGCTGTTTTTT; CDR3aa: CASSSGAYTGELFF
j_gene: TRBJ1-2; abundance: -; len: 14; d_gene: TRBD1; v_gene: TRBV11-1; CDR3nt: TGTGCCAGCAGCCTTACGGGACAGACCTTGGGCTACACCTTC; CDR3aa: CASSLTGQTLGYTF
j_gene: TRBJ1-3; abundance: few; len: 16; d_gene: -; v_gene: TRBV30; CDR3nt: TGTGCCTGGAGTGTACTGGGCGGCTTCTCTGGAAACACCATATATTTT; CDR3aa: CAWSVLGGFSGNTIYF
j_gene: TRBJ2-1; abundance: -; len: 15; d_gene: TRBD2; v_gene: TRBV7-9; CDR3nt: TGTGCCAGCAGCTTAGCTAGCGGGTTCTACAATGAGCAGTTCTTC; CDR3aa: CASSLASGFYNEQFF
j_gene: TRBJ1-2; abundance: once; len: 14; d_gene: TRBD1; v_gene: TRBV5-5; CDR3nt: TGTGCCAGCAGCCCGACAGGGGCGGCCTATGGCTACACCTTC; CDR3aa: CASSPTGAAYGYTF
j_gene: TRBJ2-7; abundance: -; len: 15; d_gene: TRBD2; v_gene: TRBV27; CDR3nt: TGTGCCAGCAGTCTCACCGGGACTACTAACTACGAGCAGTACTTC; CDR3aa: CASSLTGTTNYEQYF
j_gene: TRBJ2-1; abundance: -; len: 16; d_gene: TRBD1; v_gene: TRBV28; CDR3nt: TGTGCCAGCAGTTTATTGAGGGGGCTTACCTACAATGAGCAGTTCTTC; CDR3aa: CASSLLRGLTYNEQFF
j_gene: TRBJ2-7; abundance: -; len: 16; d_gene: -; v_gene: TRBV6-5; CDR3nt: TGTGCCAGCAGTTACACGGGGAGGGGGCGCCCCCACGAGCAGTACTTC; CDR3aa: CASSYTGRGRPHEQYF
j_gene: TRBJ2-1; abundance: -; len: 13; d_gene: -; v_gene: TRBV19; CDR3nt: TGTGCCAGCTCCCAGGGAGGCGGCAGCGCCAGGTTCTTC; CDR3aa: CASSQGGGSARFF
j_gene: TRBJ1-1; abundance: -; len: 12; d_gene: -; v_gene: TRBV18; CDR3nt: TGTGCCAGCTCACCGCGATCCACTGAAGCTTTCTTT; CDR3aa: CASSPRSTEAFF
j_gene: TRBJ2-1; abundance: -; len: 13; d_gene: -; v_gene: TRBV18; CDR3nt: TGTGCCAGCTCCCCAGACGTAAACGGTGAGCAGTTCTTC; CDR3aa: CASSPDVNGEQFF
j_gene: TRBJ1-6; abundance: many; len: 14; d_gene: -; v_gene: TRBV7-6; CDR3nt: TGTGCCAGCAGCTTAGGAGGCCTTTTTGGCCCCCTCCACTTT; CDR3aa: CASSLGGLFGPLHF
j_gene: TRBJ1-1; abundance: -; len: 11; d_gene: TRBD1; v_gene: TRBV20-1; CDR3nt: TGCAGTGCCGACAGGGGTACTGAAGCTTTCTTT; CDR3aa: CSADRGTEAFF
j_gene: TRBJ2-4; abundance: -; len: 14; d_gene: -; v_gene: TRBV6-6; CDR3nt: TGTGCCAGCAGTTACCCAGGGACCAAAAACATTCAGTACTTC; CDR3aa: CASSYPGTKNIQYF
j_gene: TRBJ2-3; abundance: few; len: 14; d_gene: -; v_gene: TRBV29-1; CDR3nt: TGCAGCGTTGGAGGAACTAACAGGCCGGATACGCAGTATTTT; CDR3aa: CSVGGTNRPDTQYF
j_gene: TRBJ2-1; abundance: -; len: 16; d_gene: TRBD2; v_gene: TRBV5-1; CDR3nt: TGCGCCAGCAGCTCGACGGGACTAGCGTCCCAAGGGGAGCAGTTCTTC; CDR3aa: CASSSTGLASQGEQFF
j_gene: TRBJ1-1; abundance: -; len: 14; d_gene: -; v_gene: TRBV2; CDR3nt: TGTGCCAGCCTATGGAGGCTAGAAAACACTGAAGCTTTCTTT; CDR3aa: CASLWRLENTEAFF
j_gene: TRBJ2-5; abundance: -; len: 16; d_gene: TRBD1; v_gene: TRBV4-1; CDR3nt: TGCGCCAGCAGCCAAGACGGGACAGGGGGCGTCGAGACCCAGTACTTC; CDR3aa: CASSQDGTGGVETQYF
j_gene: TRBJ2-1; abundance: -; len: 14; d_gene: -; v_gene: TRBV10-1; CDR3nt: TGCGCCAGCAGTGAGCCGGGAGCACTGGATGAGCAGTTCTTC; CDR3aa: CASSEPGALDEQFF
j_gene: TRBJ2-5; abundance: -; len: 13; d_gene: -; v_gene: TRBV2; CDR3nt: TGTGCCAGCAATGACCGGAGGGGAGAGACCCAGTACTTC; CDR3aa: CASNDRRGETQYF
j_gene: TRBJ2-1; abundance: -; len: 15; d_gene: TRBD2; v_gene: TRBV10-2; CDR3nt: TGCGCCAGCAGTGACCCGTGGGGGGGGGACAATGAGCAGTTCTTC; CDR3aa: CASSDPWGGDNEQFF
j_gene: TRBJ1-2; abundance: -; len: 13; d_gene: -; v_gene: TRBV6-1; CDR3nt: TGTGCCAGCAGTGAGGACAGCTCTATGGGCTACACCTTC; CDR3aa: CASSEDSSMGYTF